This entry features one TCR beta chain sequence. This clonotype was observed a handful of times. Its cognate antigen has yet to be identified. No per-base quality is available; no much larger clone lies one base away. These data belong to a study of identical twins (dated by TCRdb to the mid-2010s). With respect to the entire study: To test whether fetal clonotypes persist, this study deep-sequenced TCR alpha and beta repertoires from monozygotic twins, from unrelated adults of various ages, and from cord blood. To rule out contamination, replicate twin experiments were performed at different times with different library preparation protocols.

All donors were healthy Caucasians. The twin cohort comprised three pairs of female monozygotic twins, all aged roughly 18 to 30 years. RNA for TCR libraries was isolated from peripheral blood mononuclear cells. V is cut by 3 bases and J by 9 bases, and the space between the germline ends is 8 bases. According to the germline V gene (reference sequence), CDR1 reads DFQATT and CDR2 reads SNEGSKA. From cysteine to phenylalanine, the CDR3 is 11 amino acids long. Only the CDR3 part of the read is kept: 33 bases, read in frame from the first base. What the study reported, not specific to this receptor: Because the same donors could not be followed over many years, conclusions were based on cross-sectional statistical analysis. Invariant T cells such as MAIT and iNKT could partly confound zero-insertion analyses, although diverse VJ usage argued against such confounding for most clonotypes. Compared with coincidental sharing between unrelated individuals, an excess of low generation-probability sequences was observed among out-of-frame TCR alpha sequences shared between twins. In monozygotic twins, out-of-frame TCR alpha sharing was systematically underestimated by recombination models, although the models agreed with sharing between unrelated individuals. Abundant cord blood beta clonotypes had fewer insertions, young adult naive repertoires showed a similar but weaker trend, and memory repertoires showed no such trend. In beta out-of-frame sequences, excess twin sharing was weaker, because having fewer shared sequences lowered the signal-to-noise ratio.

Library construction relied on 5' RACE. For sequencing, an Illumina HiSeq 2000 was employed. A universal primer binding site was introduced by template switching, and a unique molecular identifier was present in the final cDNA, enabling accurate counting of TCR cDNA molecules. Specific primers in the conserved constant-segment region were used to synthesize first-strand cDNA for TCR alpha and beta chains. To control for contamination, every cDNA library was double barcoded, receiving both a SMART-Mk sample barcode and Illumina barcodes. TruSeq adapter sequences along with Illumina sample barcodes were introduced in two successive PCR steps. TCR alpha and beta cDNA libraries were sequenced on the Illumina HiSeq platform with custom primers. The study's processing was this. MiGEC processed the raw reads to extract unique molecular identifiers, while MiXCR was used to determine the CDR3 positions. Recombination models were inferred per individual with the repgenHMM and IGoR tools using an EM algorithm. Shared clonotypes were analyzed with the tcR package in R, and sharing was normalized by the product of cloneset sizes. To study raw recombination without the effects of thymic and clonal selection, out-of-frame nonproductive sequences were analyzed. Through fastp at Q25 and MiXCR, TCRdb rebuilt clones from the public reads, retaining in-frame beta chains. Rows are unified per CDR3 protein, each entry keeping the most common DNA and genes. These V and J calls derive from TCRdb rather than the authors' analysis. In this sample the table shows fewer than 650,000 distinct CDR3 sequences, roughly 7.2% of which occur a single time. The ten biggest clones cover roughly 1.6% of the sample.

The sample was also reused in another study, on yellow fever vaccine responses in identical twins. As that second paper reports: According to the authors, in identical twins the way T cells responded to vaccination appeared partly convergent and partly personalized. In identical twins, the study followed T cell clones that responded to the vaccine with precision.

The material sequenced was PBMCs. The rearranged chain carries TRBV20-1 and TRBJ2-2, with the D gene call left open. The sequence came from a woman aged 18-29 years in good health. The nucleotide sequence is TGCAGTGCTAGTTATGCTAGGGAGCTGTTTTTT. Its protein product is CSASYARELFF.